This is a list of T cell receptor beta chains from one sample in a study of a mutant IDH1 vaccine in newly diagnosed glioma. Only in-frame clones appear in the TCRdb table, and some are missing; sequencing was by immunoSEQ multiplex PCR. The sample has 90,000 to 95,000 clones, 80% to 90% seen once. The source was PBMCs, collected from a glioma patient treated with radiotherapy, temozolomide or both. Receptors were obtained from a woman between 45 and 60 years old with glioma. CDR3s include the opening cysteine and the closing phenylalanine or tryptophan. The D gene is left open where the match is weak.

TRBV14	TRBJ2-6	-	CASSSSGANVLTF	TGTGCCAGCAGCAGCTCTGGGGCCAACGTCCTGACTTTC
TRBV5-1	TRBJ1-6	-	CASSLSGDNSPLHF	TGCGCCAGCAGCTTGTCCGGGGATAATTCACCCCTCCACTTT
TRBV10-3	TRBJ1-4	-	CAISETGGGGGNEKLFF	TGTGCCATCAGCGAGACGGGAGGGGGGGGAGGTAATGAAAAACTGTTTTTT
TRBV30	TRBJ2-1	TRBD2	CAWSERSGTSYNEQFF	TGTGCCTGGAGTGAAAGAAGCGGGACTTCCTACAATGAGCAGTTCTTC
TRBV13	TRBJ2-3	-	CASSLKGAGTDTQYF	TGTGCCAGCAGCTTGAAAGGGGCCGGCACAGATACGCAGTATTTT
TRBV19	TRBJ1-2	-	CASSTGTSSRGYTF	TGTGCCAGTAGTACCGGGACCAGCTCCAGGGGCTACACCTTC
TRBV28	TRBJ2-2	TRBD1	CASGRPQQGRELFF	TGTGCCAGCGGGCGACCTCAACAGGGGCGGGAGCTGTTTTTT
TRBV25-1	TRBJ1-1	-	CASSSGIAEAFF	TGTGCCAGCAGTTCAGGGATCGCTGAAGCTTTCTTT
TRBV4-1	TRBJ1-5	TRBD1	CASSQPDRAGNQPQHF	TGCGCCAGCAGCCAACCTGACAGGGCTGGCAATCAGCCCCAGCATTTT
TRBV6-1	TRBJ1-1	-	CASLVSTEGTEAFF	TGTGCCAGCTTGGTGTCAACCGAGGGCACTGAAGCTTTCTTT
TRBV2	TRBJ1-2	-	CASKAGGGGKNYGYTF	TGTGCCAGCAAAGCAGGAGGGGGAGGTAAAAACTATGGCTACACCTTC
TRBV9	TRBJ2-7	-	CASSGDTAYEQYF	TGTGCCAGCAGCGGGGACACCGCCTACGAGCAGTACTTC
TRBV5-4	TRBJ2-5	-	CASSLPGREETQYF	TGTGCCAGCAGCCTACCGGGACGGGAGGAGACCCAGTACTTC
TRBV10-3	TRBJ2-5	TRBD2	CATGLAGVQETQYF	TGTGCCACCGGACTAGCGGGGGTCCAAGAGACCCAGTACTTC
TRBV11-3	TRBJ2-5	-	CASGDAYQETQYF	TGTGCCAGTGGGGACGCTTACCAAGAGACCCAGTACTTC
TRBV27	TRBJ2-1	-	CASSSNFGYNEQFF	TGTGCCAGCAGCTCGAACTTTGGGTACAATGAGCAGTTCTTC
TRBV5-4	TRBJ2-3	-	CASSLKIGGSTDTQYF	TGTGCCAGCAGCTTGAAGATAGGAGGGAGCACAGATACGCAGTATTTT
TRBV5-1	TRBJ1-1	TRBD1	CASSRSGTGATEAFF	TGCGCCAGCAGCCGCTCCGGGACAGGAGCCACTGAAGCTTTCTTT
TRBV28	TRBJ1-1	-	CASSLLGGTEAFF	TGTGCCAGCAGTTTATTGGGGGGCACTGAAGCTTTCTTT
TRBV7-8	TRBJ1-1	-	CASSGGGSNTEAFF	TGTGCCAGCAGCGGCGGGGGATCGAACACTGAAGCTTTCTTT
TRBV9	TRBJ2-5	-	CASSISQGGETQYF	TGTGCCAGCAGCATATCCCAGGGGGGGGAGACCCAGTACTTC
TRBV9	TRBJ1-2	TRBD1	CASSGGDRESDGYTF	TGTGCCAGCAGCGGGGGGGACAGGGAGTCCGATGGCTACACCTTC
TRBV7-2	TRBJ1-6	TRBD1	CASSKGQGAYSPLHF	TGTGCCAGCAGCAAAGGACAGGGGGCTTATTCACCCCTCCACTTT
TRBV7-9	TRBJ2-5	-	CASSPGGGYNTETQYF	TGTGCCAGCAGCCCGGGTGGTGGCTATAACACAGAGACCCAGTACTTC
TRBV5-1	TRBJ1-1	-	CASSEGGGKAFF	TGCGCCAGCAGCGAGGGCGGGGGAAAGGCTTTCTTT
TRBV9	TRBJ2-5	TRBD2	CASSVGTSGGTGETQYF	TGTGCCAGCAGCGTTGGGACTAGCGGGGGGACCGGGGAGACCCAGTACTTC